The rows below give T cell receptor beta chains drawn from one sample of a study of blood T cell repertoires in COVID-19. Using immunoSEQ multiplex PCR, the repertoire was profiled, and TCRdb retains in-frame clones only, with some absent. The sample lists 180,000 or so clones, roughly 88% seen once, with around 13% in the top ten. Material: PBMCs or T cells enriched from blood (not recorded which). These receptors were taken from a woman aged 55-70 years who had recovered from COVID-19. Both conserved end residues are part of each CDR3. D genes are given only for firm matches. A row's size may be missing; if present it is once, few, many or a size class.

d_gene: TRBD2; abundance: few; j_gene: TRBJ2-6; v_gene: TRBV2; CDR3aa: CASGLAGANVLTF; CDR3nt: TGTGCCAGCGGACTAGCTGGGGCCAACGTCCTGACTTTC
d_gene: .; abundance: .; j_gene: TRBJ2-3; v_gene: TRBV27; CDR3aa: CASSLGRRGTQYF; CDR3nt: TGTGCCAGCAGTTTAGGGCGGAGGGGAACGCAGTATTTT
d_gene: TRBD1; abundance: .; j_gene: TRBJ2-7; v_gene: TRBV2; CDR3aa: CASSVDRGGYEQYF; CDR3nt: TGTGCCAGCAGTGTGGACAGGGGTGGCTACGAGCAGTACTTC
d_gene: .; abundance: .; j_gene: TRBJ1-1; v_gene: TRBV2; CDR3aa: CASMGEMNTEAFF; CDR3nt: TGTGCCAGCATGGGAGAAATGAACACTGAAGCTTTCTTT
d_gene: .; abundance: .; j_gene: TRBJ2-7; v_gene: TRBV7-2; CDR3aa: CASSPWGPGKNEQYF; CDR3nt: TGTGCCAGCAGCCCCTGGGGTCCAGGGAAGAACGAGCAGTACTTC
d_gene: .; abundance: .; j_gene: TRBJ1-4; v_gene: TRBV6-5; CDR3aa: CASRGHRVGGEKLFF; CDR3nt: TGTGCCAGCAGGGGCCACAGGGTAGGGGGTGAAAAACTGTTTTTT
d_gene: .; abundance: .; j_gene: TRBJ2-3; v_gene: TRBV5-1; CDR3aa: CASARELADTQYF; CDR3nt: TGCGCCAGCGCTCGGGAACTAGCAGATACGCAGTATTTT
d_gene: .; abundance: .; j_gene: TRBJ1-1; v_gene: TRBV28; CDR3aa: CASRHRHQRVRAFF; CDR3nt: TGTGCCAGCAGACACCGCCATCAGAGGGTCCGGGCTTTCTTT
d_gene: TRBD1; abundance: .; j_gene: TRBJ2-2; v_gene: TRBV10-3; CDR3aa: CATHRGNTGELFF; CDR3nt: TGTGCCACCCACAGGGGGAACACCGGGGAGCTGTTTTTT
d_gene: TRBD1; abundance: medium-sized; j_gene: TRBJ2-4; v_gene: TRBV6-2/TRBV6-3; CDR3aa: CASSLTGENIQYF; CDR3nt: TGTGCCAGCAGTTTAACAGGGGAAAACATTCAGTACTTC
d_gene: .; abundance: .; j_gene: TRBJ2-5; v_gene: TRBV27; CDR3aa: CASSPDRGETQYF; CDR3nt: TGTGCCAGCAGTCCGGACAGAGGAGAGACCCAGTACTTC
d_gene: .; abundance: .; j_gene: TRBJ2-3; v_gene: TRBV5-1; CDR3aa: CASSLVLSDTQYF; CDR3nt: TGCGCCAGCAGCTTGGTTCTTTCAGATACGCAGTATTTT
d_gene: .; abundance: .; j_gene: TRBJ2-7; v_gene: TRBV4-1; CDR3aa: CASSHPPRGVNEQYF; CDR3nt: TGCGCCAGCAGCCATCCACCCAGGGGAGTGAACGAGCAGTACTTC
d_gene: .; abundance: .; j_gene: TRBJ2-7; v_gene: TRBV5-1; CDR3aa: CASSLTGTSYEQYF; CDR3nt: TGCGCCAGCAGCCTGACAGGAACCTCCTACGAGCAGTACTTC
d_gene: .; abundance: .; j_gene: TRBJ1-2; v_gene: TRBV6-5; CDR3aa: CASSQNPLSYGYTF; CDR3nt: TGTGCCAGCAGTCAAAACCCACTCTCCTATGGCTACACCTTC
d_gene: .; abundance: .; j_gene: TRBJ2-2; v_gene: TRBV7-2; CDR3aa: CASSPRTGSNTGELFF; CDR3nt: TGTGCCAGCAGCCCACGGACGGGATCGAACACCGGGGAGCTGTTTTTT
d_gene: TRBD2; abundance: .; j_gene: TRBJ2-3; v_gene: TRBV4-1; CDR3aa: CASSVGRTSTDTQYF; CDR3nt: TGCGCCAGCAGCGTCGGGAGGACAAGCACAGATACGCAGTATTTT
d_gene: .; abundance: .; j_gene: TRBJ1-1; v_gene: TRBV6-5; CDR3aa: CASSYLQGNTEAFF; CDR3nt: TGTGCCAGCAGTTACCTCCAGGGGAACACTGAAGCTTTCTTT
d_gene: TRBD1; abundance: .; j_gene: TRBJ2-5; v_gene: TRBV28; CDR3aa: CASSLLDRGVETQYF; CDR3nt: TGTGCCAGCAGTTTATTGGACAGGGGTGTGGAGACCCAGTACTTC
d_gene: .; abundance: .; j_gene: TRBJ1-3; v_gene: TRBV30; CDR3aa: CAWSLGTHSGNTIYF; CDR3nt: TGTGCCTGGAGTCTCGGGACTCACTCTGGAAACACCATATATTTT
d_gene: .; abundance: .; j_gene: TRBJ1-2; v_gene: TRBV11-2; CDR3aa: CASSLTDRNYGYTF; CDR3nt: TGTGCCAGCAGCTTAACCGACAGGAACTATGGCTACACCTTC
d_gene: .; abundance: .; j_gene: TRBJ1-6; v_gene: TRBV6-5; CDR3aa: CASRTAPPLHF; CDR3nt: TGTGCCAGCAGAACCGCGCCGCCCCTCCACTTT